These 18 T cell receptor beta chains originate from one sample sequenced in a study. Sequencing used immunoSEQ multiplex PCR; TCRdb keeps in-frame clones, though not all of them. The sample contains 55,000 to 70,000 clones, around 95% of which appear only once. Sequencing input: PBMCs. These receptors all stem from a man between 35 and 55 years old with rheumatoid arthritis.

The DNA of the CDR3 is TGTGCCAGCAGCTTAACCGGTCTAGCGGGAGGGCATAATGAGCAGTTCTTC. Encoded protein: CASSLTGLAGGHNEQFF. The V gene is TRBV7-3, the J gene TRBJ2-1, with TRBD2 matching over 12 bases. CDR1 SGHTA and CDR2 FQGTGA come from the germline V gene. The CDR3 totals 17 residues. V was pared by 0 bases and J by 7 bases, with 7 bases of the junction left unmatched.

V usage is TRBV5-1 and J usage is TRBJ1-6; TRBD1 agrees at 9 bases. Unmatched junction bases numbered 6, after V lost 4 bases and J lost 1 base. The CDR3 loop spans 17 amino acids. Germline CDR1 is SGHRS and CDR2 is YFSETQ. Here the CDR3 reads CASSRGQGRSYNSPLHF. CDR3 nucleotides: TGCGCCAGCAGCCGGGGACAGGGCAGGTCCTATAATTCACCCCTCCACTTT.

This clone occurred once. The CDR3 DNA is TGTGCCAGCAGTGAAGTAGGCCAGAGAGAATATGGCTACACCTTC. This codes for CASSEVGQREYGYTF. This chain connects TRBV6-1 to TRBJ1-2; D unresolved. Trimming pared 1 base from V and 5 bases from J, leaving 14 bases between. The CDR3 loop spans 15 amino acids. In germline, CDR1 is MNHNS, CDR2 SASEGT.

Written as DNA, the CDR3 is TGTGCCAGCAGCCACCAGATTGGGACCCAGTACTTC. Residues: CASSHQIGTQYF. This chain links TRBV5-8 with TRBJ2-5; D gene uncertain. There are 12 residues in the CDR3. Trimming pared 4 bases from V and 7 bases from J, leaving 11 bases between. Germline CDR1 and CDR2: SGHTS and YDEGEE.

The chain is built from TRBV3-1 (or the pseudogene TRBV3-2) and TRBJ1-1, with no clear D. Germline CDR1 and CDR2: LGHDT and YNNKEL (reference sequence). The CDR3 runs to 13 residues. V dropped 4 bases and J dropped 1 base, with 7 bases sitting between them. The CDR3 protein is CASSLSGNTEAFF. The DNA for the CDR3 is TGTGCCAGCAGCCTCTCCGGGAACACTGAAGCTTTCTTT.

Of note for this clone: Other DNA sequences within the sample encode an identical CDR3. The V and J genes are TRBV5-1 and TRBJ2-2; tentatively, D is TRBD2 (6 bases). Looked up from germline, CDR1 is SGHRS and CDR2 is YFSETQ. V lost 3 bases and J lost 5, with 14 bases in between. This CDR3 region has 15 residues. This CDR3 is CASSSSTRGTGELFF. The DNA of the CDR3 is TGCGCCAGCAGCTCCTCGACTAGAGGTACCGGGGAGCTGTTTTTT.

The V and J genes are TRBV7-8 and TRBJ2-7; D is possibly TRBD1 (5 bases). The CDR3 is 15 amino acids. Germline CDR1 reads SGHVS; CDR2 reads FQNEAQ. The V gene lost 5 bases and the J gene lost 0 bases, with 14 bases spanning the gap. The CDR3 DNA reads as TGTGCCAGCAGCCCCAGGGATTCAAGCTCCTACGAGCAGTACTTC. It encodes CASSPRDSSSYEQYF. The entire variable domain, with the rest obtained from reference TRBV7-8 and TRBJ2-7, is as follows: GAGVSQSPRYKVAKRGQDVALRCDPISGHVSLFWYQQALGQGPEFLTYFQNEAQLDKSGLPSDRFFAERPEGSVSTLKIQRTQQEDSAVYLCASSPRDSSSYEQYFGPGTRLTVT.

The CDR3 bases are TGTGCCAGCTCACCACCGGACATTCAGTACTTC. It translates to CASSPPDIQYF. The chain uses TRBV18 and TRBJ2-4; D not resolved. Trimming stripped 0 bases from V and 8 bases from J, with 2 bases between. CDR1 and CDR2 (germline): KGHSH, LQKENI. The CDR3 extends over 11 amino acids.

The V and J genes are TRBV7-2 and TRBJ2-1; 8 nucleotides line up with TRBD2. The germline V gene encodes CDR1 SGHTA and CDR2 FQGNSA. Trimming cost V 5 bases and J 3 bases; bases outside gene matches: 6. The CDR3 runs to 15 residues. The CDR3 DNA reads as TGTGCCAGCAGCGCCCGGACTAGCTACTACAATGAGCAGTTCTTC. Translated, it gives CASSARTSYYNEQFF.

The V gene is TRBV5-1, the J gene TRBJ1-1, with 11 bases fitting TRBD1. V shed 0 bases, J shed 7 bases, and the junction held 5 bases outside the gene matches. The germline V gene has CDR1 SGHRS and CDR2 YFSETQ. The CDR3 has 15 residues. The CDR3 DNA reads TGCGCCAGCAGCTTGGCTGGACAGGGGGCTGATGAAGCTTTCTTT. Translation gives CASSLAGQGADEAFF.

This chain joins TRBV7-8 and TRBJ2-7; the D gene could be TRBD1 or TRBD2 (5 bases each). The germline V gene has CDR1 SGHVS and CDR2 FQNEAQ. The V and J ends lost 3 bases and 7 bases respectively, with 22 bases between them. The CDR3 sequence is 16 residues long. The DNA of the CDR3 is TGTGCCAGCAGCTTGAGGGCCAGGGACCCATTCTGGGAGCAGTACTTC. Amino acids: CASSLRARDPFWEQYF.

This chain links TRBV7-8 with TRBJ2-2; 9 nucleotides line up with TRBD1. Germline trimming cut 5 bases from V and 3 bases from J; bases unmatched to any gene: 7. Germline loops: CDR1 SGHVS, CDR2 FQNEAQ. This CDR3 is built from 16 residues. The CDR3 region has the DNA TGTGCCAGCAGCAAGTCCGGGACAGGGTACACCGGGGAGCTGTTTTTT. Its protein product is CASSKSGTGYTGELFF.

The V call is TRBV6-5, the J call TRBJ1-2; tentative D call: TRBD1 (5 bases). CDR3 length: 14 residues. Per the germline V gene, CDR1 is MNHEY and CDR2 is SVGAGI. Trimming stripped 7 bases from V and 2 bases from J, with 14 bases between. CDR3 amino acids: CASTALWGNYGYTF. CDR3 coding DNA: TGTGCCAGCACCGCCCTGTGGGGGAACTATGGCTACACCTTC.

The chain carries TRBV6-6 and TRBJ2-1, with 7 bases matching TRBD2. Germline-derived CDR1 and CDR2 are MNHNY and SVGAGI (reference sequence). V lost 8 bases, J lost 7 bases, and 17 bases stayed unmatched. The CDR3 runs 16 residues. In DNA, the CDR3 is TGTGCCAGCCGACCGTTCGGGGTCTGGGGGGGGAATGAGCAGTTCTTC. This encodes CASRPFGVWGGNEQFF.

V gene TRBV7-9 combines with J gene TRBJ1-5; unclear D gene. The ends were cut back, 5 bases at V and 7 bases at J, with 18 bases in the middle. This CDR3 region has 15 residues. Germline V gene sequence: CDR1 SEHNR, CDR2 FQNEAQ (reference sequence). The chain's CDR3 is CASSPQEGRAQPQHF. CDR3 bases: TGTGCCAGCAGCCCACAAGAGGGTCGGGCCCAGCCCCAGCATTTT. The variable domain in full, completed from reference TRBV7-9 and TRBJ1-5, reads DTGVSQNPRHKITKRGQNVTFRCDPISEHNRLYWYRQTLGQGPEFLTYFQNEAQLEKSRLLSDRFSAERPKGSFSTLEIQRTEQGDSAMYLCASSPQEGRAQPQHFGDGTRLSIL.

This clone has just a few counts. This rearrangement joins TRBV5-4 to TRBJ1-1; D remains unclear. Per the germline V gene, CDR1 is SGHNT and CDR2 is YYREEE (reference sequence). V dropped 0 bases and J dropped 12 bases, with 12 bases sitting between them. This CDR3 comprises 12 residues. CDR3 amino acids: CASSLGRSTTFF. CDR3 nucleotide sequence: TGTGCCAGCAGCTTGGGCAGGTCAACGACTTTCTTT. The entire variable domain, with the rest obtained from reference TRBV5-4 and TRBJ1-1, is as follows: ETGVTQSPTHLIKTRGQQVTLRCSSQSGHNTVSWYQQALGQGPQFIFQYYREEENGRGNFPPRFSGLQFPNYSSELNVNALELDDSALYLCASSLGRSTTFFGQGTRLTVV.

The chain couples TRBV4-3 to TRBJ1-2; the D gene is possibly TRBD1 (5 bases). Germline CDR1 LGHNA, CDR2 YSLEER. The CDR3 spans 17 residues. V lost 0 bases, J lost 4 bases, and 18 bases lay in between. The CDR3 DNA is TGCGCCAGCAGCCAAGATTCGGGGAGCAGGGTGGGCTATGGCTACACCTTC. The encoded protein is CASSQDSGSRVGYGYTF.

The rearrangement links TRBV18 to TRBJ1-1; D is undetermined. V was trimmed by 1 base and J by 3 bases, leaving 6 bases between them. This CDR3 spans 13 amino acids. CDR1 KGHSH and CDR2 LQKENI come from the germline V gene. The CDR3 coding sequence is TGTGCCAGCTCACCACTATCCGACACTGAAGCTTTCTTT. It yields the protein CASSPLSDTEAFF.